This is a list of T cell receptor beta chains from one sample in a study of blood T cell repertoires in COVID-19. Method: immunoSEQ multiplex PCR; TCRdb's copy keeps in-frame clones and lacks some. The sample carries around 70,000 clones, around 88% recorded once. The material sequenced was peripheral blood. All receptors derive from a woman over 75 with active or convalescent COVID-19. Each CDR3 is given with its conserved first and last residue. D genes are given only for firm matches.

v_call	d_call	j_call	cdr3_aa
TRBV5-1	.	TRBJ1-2	CASSLDGAYGYTF
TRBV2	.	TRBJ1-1	CASSKLHKNTEAFF
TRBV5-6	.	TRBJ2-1	CASSRDITGNEQFF
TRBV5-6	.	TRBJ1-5	CASSPKGGGNQPQHF
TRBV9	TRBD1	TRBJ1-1	CASSQGAHNTEAFF
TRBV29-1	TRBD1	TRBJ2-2	CSAEGTGRTRDTGELFF
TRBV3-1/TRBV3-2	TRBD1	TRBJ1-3	CASSQLQGLGNTIYF
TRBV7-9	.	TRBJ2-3	CASSPSGNTDTQYF
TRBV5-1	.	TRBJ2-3	CASSLTIRKGQTDTQYF
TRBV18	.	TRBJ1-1	CASSPSSGDTEAFF
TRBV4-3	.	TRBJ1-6	CASSQDKGMNSPLHF
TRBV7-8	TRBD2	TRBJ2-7	CASSPRTSGGSSYEQYF
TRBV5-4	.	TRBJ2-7	CASSLTGRTDEQYF
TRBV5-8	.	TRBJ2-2	CASSRRQTRTGELFF
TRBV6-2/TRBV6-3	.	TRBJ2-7	CASSPLAVSYEQYF
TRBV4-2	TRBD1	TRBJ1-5	CASSQDGDRGYSNQPQHF
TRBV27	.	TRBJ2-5	CASSPFRVGAETQYF